This T cell receptor beta chain was sequenced for a study of blood T cell repertoires in COVID-19. V lost 5 bases, J lost 4 bases, and 15 bases lay in between. Germline V gene data show CDR1 as MNHEY and CDR2 as SMNVEV (reference sequence). This CDR3 is 14 amino acids long. This table comes from immunoSEQ multiplex PCR, and its TCRdb copy is limited to in-frame clones, with some not included. The sample shows hundreds of thousands of clones, around nine tenths of them seen only once. Cohort allocation depended upon clinical history that participants reported. Sample: PBMCs or T cells enriched from blood (not recorded which). The receptor comes from a woman aged 40 to 55 who had recovered from COVID-19. This chain joins TRBV27 and TRBJ2-7, with D possibly matching TRBD1 (6 bases). The CDR3 DNA reads as TGTGCCAGCAGTACTACCGGGACACAATACGAGCAGTACTTC. Translation: CASSTTGTQYEQYF.